Below are 3 T cell receptor beta chains sequenced from a single sample in a study of CXCR3-negative and CXCR3-positive naive CD8 T cells. Study results and caveats: Comparison of naive cells showed more hydrophobic TRB CDR3s in CXCR3-positive than in CXCR3-negative naive cells.

With UMI labels, 5' RACE was used to prepare the TRB cDNA libraries. After re-calling the 5' RACE reads, TCRdb lists one entry per CDR3 protein, DNA absent. This sample's clone table lists some 60,000 distinct CDR3 sequences. No antigen has been assigned to these receptors. The specimen was naive CXCR3+ CD8+ T cells from blood. Stated subset: CD45RO-CCR7+CD27+CD95- naive CD8+ T cells expressing CXCR3 (TNR3+). Source of these receptors: a human donor in good health. Some clones in this sample may be carry-over from other donors' samples.

The V gene is TRBV7-6, the J gene TRBJ2-3. CDR1 SGHVS and CDR2 FNYEAQ come from the germline V gene. The CDR3 extends over 14 amino acids. CDR3 amino acids: CASSLDPGTDTQYF.

The CDR3 spells CASSSLAGSGTEAFF. The chain has TRBV12-3 or TRBV12-4 and TRBJ1-1. The CDR3 contains 15 residues.

The J gene is TRBJ2-2, the V gene TRBV28; TCRdb's D call, TRBD1, is unchecked because there is no DNA. This CDR3 contains 15 residues. CDR1 MDHEN and CDR2 SYDVKM come from the germline V gene. CDR3 residues: CASRPGQGDTGELFF.